The 2 T cell receptor beta chains below were found in one sample sequenced in a study of metastatic and nonmetastatic thyroid tumors (dated by TCRdb to 2020 to 2022). Before undergoing thyroid surgery, none of the patients had been given any kind of treatment. The method was PCR. TCRdb lists the instrument as Illumina HiSeq 4000. TCRdb itself trimmed the public reads at Q25 with fastp, ran MiXCR and retained productive beta chains. The sample yields about 34,000 clones; less than 40% were counted once. The biggest ten clones account for 22% of the sample. Sequencing was done on a sample of tumor tissue. The receptors come from a female donor with papillary thyroid cancer or a benign thyroid nodule (not recorded which). Some clones in this sample may be carry-over from other donors' samples.

This clone has only a few counts. This chain links TRBV7-2 with TRBJ2-7; D possibly corresponds to TRBD2 (6 bases). This CDR3 contains 13 residues. Germline loops: CDR1 SGHTA, CDR2 FQGNSA. The ends were cut back, 9 bases at V and 5 bases at J, with 17 bases in the middle. The chain's CDR3 is CASKDYLGDEQYF. CDR3 bases: TGTGCCAGTAAGGACTACCTAGGGGACGAGCAGTACTTC.

The chain couples TRBV13 to TRBJ2-7, with 7 bases aligning to TRBD1. The CDR3 consists of 15 residues. The V gene's germline CDR1 is PRHDT and CDR2 FYEKMQ (reference sequence). Losses at the gene ends were 4 bases for V and 0 bases for J; bases not matched to a gene: 6. The CDR3 coding sequence is TGTGCCAGCAGCTCACTGACAGGGCCCTCCTACGAGCAGTACTTC. This translates into CASSSLTGPSYEQYF.